The 24 T cell receptor beta chains in this list originate from one sample, sequenced in a study of T-cell memory formation after mild COVID-19. MiXCR, applied by TCRdb to the 5' RACE reads, yields one record per CDR3 protein. This sample yields about 420,000 distinct CDR3 sequences, of which under 25% are seen a single time; about 12% belongs to the top ten. Specimen: PBMCs or a T cell subset sorted from them (not recorded which). These receptors all stem from an adult woman who had mild COVID-19 (a few samples of this study predate the infection). Cell type and time point are not known.

This clonotype was detected only a few times. CDR3 nucleotides: TGTGCCAGCATCTTCAGGTCGGGAGTCAACGATACGCAGTATTTT. As protein: CASIFRSGVNDTQYF. This rearrangement joins TRBV7-8 to TRBJ2-3; a possible D gene is TRBD2 (6 bases). The CDR3 runs to 15 residues. Germline CDR1 SGHVS, CDR2 FQNEAQ. Trimming pared 7 bases from V and 6 bases from J, leaving 20 bases between.

This clonotype occurred many times. CDR3 bases: TGTGCCAGCAGTCTAGCGGGGGTCGTCAATGAGCAGTTCTTC. Amino acid sequence: CASSLAGVVNEQFF. The chain has TRBV11-2 and TRBJ2-1; 10 bases fit TRBD2. V was clipped by 6 bases and J by 6 bases; unmatched bases: 5. The V gene's germline CDR1 is SGHAT and CDR2 FQNNGV. The CDR3 has 14 residues.

V gene TRBV6-5 combines with J gene TRBJ2-3; D is unresolved. The CDR3 consists of 12 residues. V was cut by 6 bases and J by 4 bases, with 8 bases left in between. Per germline, CDR1 MNHEY and CDR2 SVGAGI. The CDR3 loop reads CASRDQSDTQYF. CDR3 DNA sequence: TGTGCCAGCAGAGACCAATCAGATACGCAGTATTTT.

The chain couples TRBV7-9 to TRBJ1-1; D ambiguous. This CDR3 is built from 16 residues. Germline CDR1 is SEHNR and CDR2 is FQNEAQ (reference sequence). V lost 1 base and J 5 bases, leaving 17 bases between the germline ends. CDR3 nucleotides: TGTGCCAGCAGCTTAGGGAGGGTAGGGATCCGGACTGAAGCTTTCTTT. Its protein product is CASSLGRVGIRTEAFF.

This clonotype occurred a few times. The J gene is TRBJ2-5, the V gene TRBV10-3; D is perhaps TRBD1 (6 bases). V shed 7 bases and J shed 3 bases, with 12 bases lying between them. Per the germline V gene, CDR1 is ENHRY and CDR2 is SYGVKD. This CDR3 has 13 amino acids. CDR3 sequence (DNA): TGTGCCATCAATACAGGGAGTGAAGAGACCCAGTACTTC. This codes for CAINTGSEETQYF.

The V gene is TRBV6-2 or TRBV6-3, the J gene TRBJ2-7, with a tentative D call TRBD2 (6 bases). Germline V gene lookup returns CDR1 MNHEY and CDR2 SVGEGT. The CDR3 consists of 14 residues. V dropped 0 bases and J dropped 3 bases, with 9 bases sitting between them. The CDR3 DNA is TGTGCCAGCAGTTACTCGGGGGGAGGCTACGAGCAGTACTTC. It codes for CASSYSGGGYEQYF.

This chain uses TRBV29-1 with TRBJ2-1; TRBD1 matches 8 bases. The V gene's germline CDR1 is SQVTM and CDR2 ANQGSEA. There are 13 residues in the CDR3. V shed 2 bases, J shed 15 bases, and the junction held 12 bases outside the gene matches. The CDR3 spells CSVELDRVGLRFF. The CDR3 DNA sequence: TGCAGCGTTGAATTGGACAGGGTGGGCCTGAGGTTCTTC.

The chain couples TRBV20-1 to TRBJ2-3; D could derive from TRBD1 or TRBD2 (6 bases each). The germline V gene has CDR1 DFQATT and CDR2 SNEGSKA (reference sequence). The CDR3 length is 16 residues. The V and J ends lost 5 bases and 4 bases respectively, with 22 bases between them. DNA for the CDR3: TGCAGTGCTCCCGGTCGGGGGCTGATTGGGGCAGATACGCAGTATTTT. Its protein product is CSAPGRGLIGADTQYF.

The chain couples TRBV6-2 or TRBV6-3 to TRBJ2-7; 10 positions agree with TRBD2. V lost 2 bases and J lost 2; bases outside the gene matches: 12. Germline CDR1 and CDR2: MNHEY and SVGEGT. This CDR3 spans 18 amino acids. The CDR3 region has the DNA TGTGCCAGCAGTTACCTACTAGCGGGACTAATAAAGACCTACGAGCAGTACTTC. Encoded protein: CASSYLLAGLIKTYEQYF.

The J gene is TRBJ2-1, the V gene TRBV10-3; 16 nucleotides line up with TRBD2. Germline loops: CDR1 ENHRY, CDR2 SYGVKD. V trimming: 7 bases; J trimming: 2 bases; junction bases outside the gene matches: 8. The CDR3 totals 18 residues. CDR3 coding DNA: TGTGCCATCAAACCGGGACTAGCGGGAGGGCCGGCCTACAATGAGCAGTTCTTC. This codes for CAIKPGLAGGPAYNEQFF.

This clonotype was seen only a few times. CDR3 sequence (DNA): TGCGCCAGCACGGGACGACTAGCGGGAGGGCCCCTAAGCTCCTACAATGAGCAGTTCTTC. Amino acid sequence: CASTGRLAGGPLSSYNEQFF. J is TRBJ2-1 and V is TRBV5-1; 14 nucleotides line up with TRBD2. The CDR3 is 20 residues long. In germline, CDR1 is SGHRS, CDR2 YFSETQ. V lost 6 bases, J lost 0 bases, and 14 bases stayed unmatched.

In its sample, this clonotype was seen a few times. The V call is TRBV7-3, the J call TRBJ2-5; either TRBD1 or TRBD2 may fit D (6 bases each). The CDR3 totals 15 residues. From germline, CDR1 is SGHTA and CDR2 FQGTGA. Trimming took 5 bases from V and 2 from J, leaving 15 bases between them. CDR3 residues: CASSPSGGYQETQYF. The CDR3 DNA reads as TGTGCCAGCAGCCCCTCCGGGGGCTATCAAGAGACCCAGTACTTC.

The V and J genes are TRBV5-6 and TRBJ2-1; tentatively, D is TRBD1 or TRBD2 (5 bases each). Trimming cost V 3 bases and J 10 bases, with 14 bases left between them. This CDR3 region has 13 residues. Germline V CDR1 and CDR2: SGHDT, YYEEEE. This chain's CDR3 is CASSSIRGKEQFF. The CDR3 region has the DNA TGTGCCAGCAGCTCGATCCGGGGCAAAGAGCAGTTCTTC.

This chain joins TRBV5-5 and TRBJ2-1; a possible D gene is TRBD1 (9 bases). In germline, CDR1 is SGHKS, CDR2 YYEKEE (reference sequence). The CDR3 extends over 15 amino acids. The V and J ends lost 2 bases and 7 bases respectively, with 16 bases between them. The DNA for the CDR3 is TGTGCCAGCAGCTTTAGCGGGACAGGGCGAAATGAGCAGTTCTTC. It codes for CASSFSGTGRNEQFF.

In this sample, this clonotype turned up a few times. This sequence joins TRBV12-3 or TRBV12-4 and TRBJ2-6, with D maybe TRBD2 (5 bases). The CDR3 sequence is 12 residues long. The V end lost 5 bases, the J end lost 12 bases, and 11 bases lay between the germline ends. The CDR3 here is CASSPPEGVLTF. In nucleotides, the CDR3 is TGTGCCAGCAGTCCCCCCGAGGGCGTCCTGACTTTC.

The rearrangement joins TRBV6-4 to TRBJ2-7; D is perhaps TRBD2 (6 bases). The CDR3 sequence is 12 residues long. Trimming shortened V by 6 bases and J by 4 bases, and 10 bases separated the two germline ends. CDR1 and CDR2 (germline): MRHNA, SNTAGT. CDR3 bases: TGTGCCAGCAGAGGTAGCGGTTACGAGCAGTACTTC. Its protein product is CASRGSGYEQYF.

The chain combines TRBV5-1 with TRBJ2-5, with D possibly being TRBD2 (5 bases). The CDR3 is 14 residues long. The ends were cut back, 2 bases at V and 2 bases at J, with 10 bases in the middle. In germline, CDR1 is SGHRS, CDR2 YFSETQ. The CDR3 loop is CASSFTPGQETQYF. CDR3 sequence (DNA): TGCGCCAGCAGCTTTACTCCGGGGCAAGAGACCCAGTACTTC.

The chain is built from TRBV5-1 and TRBJ2-3, with 7 bases lining up with TRBD2. CDR1 SGHRS and CDR2 YFSETQ come from the germline V gene. J was trimmed by 6 bases and V by 4 bases; bases with no gene match: 11. The CDR3 runs to 15 residues. CDR3 region: CASSPWGGSEDTQYF. CDR3 DNA: TGCGCCAGCAGCCCGTGGGGGGGTTCAGAGGATACGCAGTATTTT.

The sample holds a few counts of this clonotype. The rearrangement links TRBV9 to TRBJ2-1; D may match TRBD1 or TRBD2 (6 bases each). Trimming stripped 2 bases from V and 10 bases from J, with 16 bases between. In germline, CDR1 is SGDLS, CDR2 YYNGEE. There are 14 residues in the CDR3. The CDR3 is CASSVFLGGPEQFF. The CDR3 DNA follows: TGTGCCAGCAGCGTCTTTCTTGGGGGGCCGGAGCAGTTCTTC.

This clonotype was recorded at least ten times. One end of the junction varies from germline; a read error may be responsible. The rearrangement uses TRBV5-1 and TRBJ1-2, with D maybe TRBD1 (6 bases). The V gene's germline CDR1 is SGHRS and CDR2 YFSETQ. The CDR3 spans 13 residues. The CDR3 protein is CASSLGGDYGYTF. DNA of the CDR3: TGTGCCAGCAGTTTAGGGGGAGACTATGGCTACACCTTC.

This clonotype was seen a handful of times. The chain combines TRBV7-8 with TRBJ2-7, with D perhaps being TRBD1 or TRBD2 (5 bases each). With 1 base removed from V and 2 bases from J, the gap between germline ends came to 12 bases. This CDR3 is 15 amino acids long. Looked up from germline, CDR1 is SGHVS and CDR2 is FQNEAQ. CDR3 in amino acids: CASSLDQGATYEQYF. DNA of the CDR3: TGTGCCAGCAGCTTAGACCAGGGAGCCACCTACGAGCAGTACTTC.

This sequence joins TRBV5-1 and TRBJ2-2, with D uncertain. The CDR3 consists of 16 residues. Germline V gene lookup returns CDR1 SGHRS and CDR2 YFSETQ. V was cut by 0 bases and J by 3 bases, with 12 bases left in between. The CDR3 spells CASSLAVGAYTGELFF. The CDR3, as DNA: TGCGCCAGCAGCTTGGCGGTTGGAGCCTACACCGGGGAGCTGTTTTTT.

V gene TRBV6-6 combines with J gene TRBJ2-5; a possible D gene is TRBD1 (6 bases). Germline V gene data show CDR1 as MNHNY and CDR2 as SVGAGI (reference sequence). Trimming took 5 bases from V and 4 from J, leaving 17 bases between them. The CDR3 has 15 amino acids. The CDR3 is CASSARTDFGETQYF. The CDR3 DNA follows: TGTGCCAGCAGTGCCCGGACAGATTTCGGAGAGACCCAGTACTTC.

This chain links TRBV6-2 or TRBV6-3 with TRBJ1-4; maybe TRBD1 (6 bases). This CDR3 is 16 amino acids long. Germline CDR1 MNHEY, CDR2 SVGEGT. V lost 7 bases, J lost 6 bases, and 21 bases lay in between. This chain's CDR3 is CASTRPSGTYHEKLFF. CDR3 nucleotide sequence: TGTGCCAGCACTAGACCCAGCGGGACATACCATGAAAAACTGTTTTTT.